The 23 T cell receptor beta chains below all came from one sample that was sequenced in a study of blood T cell repertoires in COVID-19 (dated by TCRdb to 2018 to 2020). Receptor amplification or capture employed the immunoSEQ multiplex PCR assay. TCRdb re-hosts the immuneACCESS table, in-frame sequences only. Its copies lack some clones; in the studies checked, an unresolved V gene accounts for under half of them, and the cause for the rest is not known. The sample includes tens of thousands of clones, with around 91% observed a single time. The ten most abundant clones make up more than 4.5% of the sample. Sequences were obtained from peripheral blood. These TCRs come from a man between 45 and 60 years old with acute or convalescent COVID-19.

The V call is TRBV7-2, the J call TRBJ2-7; 8 bases map to TRBD2. Looked up from germline, CDR1 is SGHTA and CDR2 is FQGNSA. V was clipped by 5 bases and J by 3 bases; unmatched bases: 6. The CDR3 has 14 amino acids. In nucleotides, the CDR3 is TGTGCCAGCAGCATGAGCGGGAGCCTCTACGAGCAGTACTTC. Translating it yields CASSMSGSLYEQYF.

CDR3 sequence reads: CASSQARGSIVNTEAFF. CDR3 nucleotides: TGTGCCAGCAGCCAAGCTCGGGGATCTATAGTGAACACTGAAGCTTTCTTT. This chain connects TRBV14 to TRBJ1-1, with D uncertain. The V and J ends lost 1 base and 0 bases respectively, with 15 bases between them. The CDR3 length is 17 residues. Per the germline V gene, CDR1 is SGHDN and CDR2 is FVKESK.

This sequence joins TRBV29-1 and TRBJ1-3; D is unclear. Trimming removed 2 bases from V and 7 bases from J, with 9 bases in between. The CDR3 covers 12 residues. The V gene's germline CDR1 is SQVTM and CDR2 ANQGSEA. CDR3 DNA sequence: TGCAGCGTTGAAAGCGGCCGGAACACCATATATTTT. This translates into CSVESGRNTIYF.

The CDR3 DNA reads TGTGCCAGCAGATTCCGGACTAGCGGGAGGGACAATGAGCAGTTCTTC. Translated: CASRFRTSGRDNEQFF. The chain is built from TRBV27 and TRBJ2-1, with 15 bases that match TRBD2. Unmatched junction bases numbered 5, after V lost 6 bases and J lost 5 bases. CDR3 length equals 16 residues. CDR1 and CDR2 (germline): MNHEY, SMNVEV (reference sequence).

In this sample, this clone turned up once. The V and J genes are TRBV5-5 and TRBJ1-1, with a weak D call TRBD1 (5 bases). V lost 2 bases and J 4 bases, leaving 12 bases between the germline ends. Germline lookup yields CDR1 SGHKS and CDR2 YYEKEE (reference sequence). This CDR3 has 14 amino acids. CDR3 nucleotides: TGTGCCAGCAGCTTTAATCCGGGGGGCACTGAAGCTTTCTTT. Its translation: CASSFNPGGTEAFF. Full variable domain (rest looked up from reference TRBV5-5 and TRBJ1-1): DAGVTQSPTHLIKTRGQQVTLRCSPISGHKSVSWYQQVLGQGPQFIFQYYEKEERGRGNFPDRFSARQFPNYSSELNVNALLLGDSALYLCASSFNPGGTEAFFGQGTRLTVV.

This clone was observed a few times. This chain connects TRBV24-1 to TRBJ2-1; 12 positions agree with TRBD1. This CDR3 contains 16 residues. Looked up from germline, CDR1 is KGHDR and CDR2 is SFDVKD. After removal of 6 bases from V and 7 bases from J, the junction contained 9 bases not matched to a gene. CDR3 amino acids: CATSMPGQGARNEQFF. The DNA for the CDR3 is TGTGCCACCAGTATGCCGGGACAGGGGGCGAGGAATGAGCAGTTCTTC.

The J gene is TRBJ2-2, the V gene TRBV5-6; 7 bases line up with TRBD1. The CDR3 has 14 residues. CDR1 SGHDT and CDR2 YYEEEE come from the germline V gene. V lost 4 bases to trimming and J lost 5 bases; unmatched junction nucleotides: 5. The CDR3 spells CASSLTGETGELFF. CDR3 bases: TGTGCCAGCAGCCTAACAGGGGAAACCGGGGAGCTGTTTTTT.

This clone has just one count. J is TRBJ2-3 and V is TRBV9; TRBD2 is a possible D gene (6 bases). Germline values: CDR1 SGDLS, CDR2 YYNGEE. V lost 0 bases and J 4 bases, leaving 9 bases between the germline ends. The CDR3 runs to 14 residues. For the CDR3, the DNA is TGTGCCAGCAGCGTAGTCGGGAGTTCAGATACGCAGTATTTT. Its protein is CASSVVGSSDTQYF.

The rearrangement joins TRBV5-8 to TRBJ2-5, with D unclear. Germline V gene data show CDR1 as SGHTS and CDR2 as YDEGEE. The V gene lost 6 bases and the J gene lost 5 bases, with 20 bases spanning the gap. This CDR3 contains 15 residues. CDR3 amino acids: CASNSPRASLETQYF. Written as DNA, the CDR3 is TGTGCCAGCAACTCCCCCCGCGCGAGTTTGGAGACCCAGTACTTC.

The rearrangement uses TRBV6-2 or TRBV6-3 and TRBJ2-1, with 8 bases aligning to TRBD2. The CDR3 totals 16 residues. V lost 0 bases to trimming and J lost 8 bases; unmatched junction nucleotides: 9. Germline V gene sequence: CDR1 MNHEY, CDR2 SVGEGT. The CDR3, as DNA: TGTGCCAGCAGTTACTCAGGGACTAGACCTACAGATGAGCAGTTCTTC. As protein: CASSYSGTRPTDEQFF.

The CDR3 DNA is TGTGCCAGCAGTCCACTCCGACAGGGATCATACGAGCAGTACTTC. This sequence encodes CASSPLRQGSYEQYF. The rearrangement joins TRBV6-5 to TRBJ2-7, with TRBD1 matching 7 bases. V was clipped by 5 bases and J by 4 bases; unmatched bases: 11. CDR1 and CDR2 (germline): MNHEY, SVGAGI. The CDR3 totals 15 residues.

Only one count was recorded for this clone. The chain recombines TRBV19 with TRBJ2-5; tentatively, D is TRBD2 (7 bases). The CDR3 is made up of 16 amino acids. Looked up from germline, CDR1 is LNHDA and CDR2 is SQIVND (reference sequence). V was trimmed by 4 bases and J by 0 bases, leaving 15 bases between them. The CDR3, as DNA: TGTGCCAGTAGTAAGGTGGGGGGGGGCCACCAAGAGACCCAGTACTTC. Protein product: CASSKVGGGHQETQYF.

This clone was counted a single time. The chain joins TRBV18 to TRBJ1-1, with 7 bases identical to TRBD1. The CDR3 is 12 amino acids. The J segment lost 7 bases and the V segment lost 4 bases, leaving 3 bases of the junction unmatched. Germline-derived CDR1 and CDR2 are KGHSH and LQKENI. Here the CDR3 DNA reads TGTGCCAGCTCACTTACAGGGGATGAAGCTTTCTTT. Translating gives CASSLTGDEAFF.

This clone has just a few counts. V and J are TRBV29-1 and TRBJ1-4, with a possible D match to TRBD1 (6 bases). This CDR3 has 13 amino acids. V was shortened by 6 bases and J by 7 bases, with 15 bases between the two germline ends. Germline-derived CDR1 and CDR2 are SQVTM and ANQGSEA. The CDR3 nucleotides are TGCAGCGTCCGGAAGGGGGTCCCTGAAAAACTGTTTTTT. Residues: CSVRKGVPEKLFF.

The chain employs TRBV28 and TRBJ2-5; 10 nucleotides agree with TRBD1. Germline V CDR1 and CDR2: MDHEN, SYDVKM. This CDR3 contains 14 residues. The ends lost 7 bases at V and 4 bases at J; junction bases unmatched: 6. The CDR3 spells CASMDRGYVETQYF. The CDR3 DNA sequence: TGTGCCAGCATGGACAGGGGGTATGTAGAGACCCAGTACTTC.

The sample holds one count of this clone. This chain connects TRBV30 to TRBJ2-7; D uncertain. V was trimmed by 2 bases and J by 4 bases, leaving 9 bases between them. The germline V gene encodes CDR1 GTSNPN and CDR2 SVGIG (reference sequence). The CDR3 covers 12 residues. CDR3 sequence reads: CAWSSEFYEQYF. CDR3 coding DNA: TGTGCCTGGAGTAGCGAATTTTACGAGCAGTACTTC.

The J gene is TRBJ2-2, the V gene TRBV4-3; 10 bases line up with TRBD1. Germline V lookup: CDR1 LGHNA, CDR2 YSLEER. J gave up 5 bases and V 3 bases, and 3 bases lay outside the gene matches. The CDR3 is 15 residues long. This CDR3 reads CASSHDRGRTGELFF. The CDR3 DNA reads TGCGCCAGCAGCCACGACAGGGGGCGAACCGGGGAGCTGTTTTTT.

This rearrangement joins TRBV10-1 to TRBJ2-1; 13 nucleotides line up with TRBD2. Trimming at V came to 8 bases and at J to 9 bases, leaving 10 bases not matched to a gene. This CDR3 contains 15 residues. Germline assignment: CDR1 WNHNN and CDR2 SYGVQD (reference sequence). This chain's CDR3 is CASSGTSGTLGEQFF. In DNA, the CDR3 is TGCGCCAGCTCCGGGACTAGCGGGACCTTGGGTGAGCAGTTCTTC.

The chain carries TRBV4-1 and TRBJ1-5, with 7 bases matching TRBD1. This CDR3 comprises 14 residues. The V gene end was trimmed by 3 bases and the J gene end by 5 bases; junction bases not matched to a gene: 4. The germline V gene has CDR1 MGHRA and CDR2 YSYEKL. The CDR3, as DNA: TGCGCCAGCAGCCAGACAGGGACCTATCAGCCCCAGCATTTT. Its translation is CASSQTGTYQPQHF.

The chain employs TRBV9 and TRBJ1-6, with D perhaps matching TRBD1 (6 bases). Deletions cut 4 bases from V and 7 bases from J, with 15 bases between. Germline CDR1 reads SGDLS; CDR2 reads YYNGEE. The CDR3 has 15 amino acids. The CDR3, as DNA: TGTGCCAGCAGCACCCGGGGGGCAGGAAATTCACCCCTCCACTTT. It is translated as CASSTRGAGNSPLHF.

A single count supports this clone. The CDR3 protein is CAISEASGRARNEQFF. The CDR3 nucleotides are TGTGCCATCAGTGAGGCTAGCGGGAGGGCCAGGAATGAGCAGTTCTTC. The chain couples TRBV10-3 to TRBJ2-1; 12 bases line up with TRBD2. The trim removed 2 bases at V and 7 bases at J, leaving 6 bases unmatched. The V gene's germline CDR1 is ENHRY and CDR2 SYGVKD. This CDR3 is built from 16 residues.

The J gene is TRBJ1-4, the V gene TRBV27; D unclear. The CDR3 extends over 14 amino acids. Germline lookup yields CDR1 MNHEY and CDR2 SMNVEV (reference sequence). V lost 2 bases to trimming and J lost 7 bases, with 11 bases between them. This CDR3 is CASSLTPTGEKLFF. The CDR3 nucleotides read TGTGCCAGCAGTTTAACTCCGACGGGTGAAAAACTGTTTTTT.

The gene calls are TRBV6-5 and TRBJ2-7; 8 bases are a match to TRBD1. There are 14 residues in the CDR3. V shed 6 bases, J shed 5 bases, and the junction held 9 bases outside the gene matches. The V gene's germline CDR1 is MNHEY and CDR2 SVGAGI. CDR3 protein: CASSPGTGSDEQYF. The CDR3 coding sequence is TGTGCCAGCAGCCCAGGGACAGGTTCGGACGAGCAGTACTTC.